The 8 T cell receptor beta chains in this list originate from one sample, sequenced in a study of beta chain features in type 1 diabetes. Their cognate antigens are unknown. General study findings and limits: A moderate, significant TCRB CDR3 shortening appeared in type 1 diabetes across four CD4+ subsets.

Sequenced material consisted of expressed TCRB transcripts (all of the isolated RNA was reverse transcribed). Some clones are missing from TCRdb's copy, which holds only in-frame ones; the method was immunoSEQ multiplex PCR. The table shows 400,000 or so clones, with roughly 12% occurring only once. Specimen: naive CD4+ T cells from blood. All receptors come from a woman under 30 with type 1 diabetes.

This chain connects TRBV5-4 to TRBJ2-7; TRBD1 might be the D (7 bases). The CDR3 runs 15 residues. V was clipped by 0 bases and J by 5 bases, with 15 bases between them. The germline gives CDR1 SGHNT, CDR2 YYREEE (reference sequence). As DNA, the CDR3 is TGTGCCAGCAGCTTGGGGGGGGACAGTGAACACGAGCAGTACTTC. It yields the protein CASSLGGDSEHEQYF.

This clone was counted between two and nine times. V is TRBV13 and J is TRBJ1-3; D not certain. CDR1 and CDR2 (germline): PRHDT, FYEKMQ (reference sequence). The germline V and J ends were trimmed by 4 bases and 0 bases, with 10 bases remaining between them. The CDR3 totals 15 residues. The CDR3: CASSSPTGSGNTIYF. The CDR3 nucleotides read TGTGCCAGCAGCTCTCCAACGGGCTCTGGAAACACCATATATTTT. The entire variable domain, with the rest obtained from reference TRBV13 and TRBJ1-3, is as follows: AAGVIQSPRHLIKEKRETATLKCYPIPRHDTVYWYQQGPGQDPQFLISFYEKMQSDKGSIPDRFSAQQFSDYHSELNMSSLELGDSALYFCASSSPTGSGNTIYFGEGSWLTVV.

This clone was seen a handful of times. The chain employs TRBV20-1 and TRBJ1-3; TRBD1 matches 7 bases. In germline, CDR1 is DFQATT, CDR2 SNEGSKA (reference sequence). CDR3 length: 11 amino acids. Written as DNA, the CDR3 is TGCAGCGGGACAGCTGGAAACACCATATATTTT. Translated: CSGTAGNTIYF.

J is TRBJ1-2 and V is TRBV6-5; 7 positions agree with TRBD1. The CDR3 covers 16 residues. J was trimmed by 0 bases and V by 3 bases; bases with no gene match: 7. Per the germline V gene, CDR1 is MNHEY and CDR2 is SVGAGI. The CDR3 DNA reads as TGTGCCAGCAGTTATTATCCGACAGGGCCTAACTATGGCTACACCTTC. As protein: CASSYYPTGPNYGYTF.

The chain combines TRBV6-6 with TRBJ2-2, with 9 bases matching TRBD2. This CDR3 has 16 amino acids. Trimming at V came to 0 bases and at J to 4 bases, leaving 3 bases not matched to a gene. Germline V gene lookup returns CDR1 MNHNY and CDR2 SVGAGI (reference sequence). In nucleotides, the CDR3 is TGTGCCAGCAGTTACTCTAGCGGGAGTAGCACCGGGGAGCTGTTTTTT. Translated: CASSYSSGSSTGELFF.

The chain has TRBV13 and TRBJ2-3; D is perhaps TRBD2 (6 bases). Trimming cost V 3 bases and J 0 bases, with 16 bases left between them. CDR3 size: 17 residues. The V gene's germline CDR1 is PRHDT and CDR2 FYEKMQ (reference sequence). The DNA of the CDR3 is TGTGCCAGCAGCTTGTCGACTAGGCAACTTAGCACAGATACGCAGTATTTT. It translates to CASSLSTRQLSTDTQYF. The full variable domain, completed using reference TRBV13 and TRBJ2-3, is AAGVIQSPRHLIKEKRETATLKCYPIPRHDTVYWYQQGPGQDPQFLISFYEKMQSDKGSIPDRFSAQQFSDYHSELNMSSLELGDSALYFCASSLSTRQLSTDTQYFGPGTRLTVL.

This clone has only a few counts. This chain connects TRBV29-1 to TRBJ1-2; tentatively, D is TRBD1 (5 bases). The length of the CDR3 is 14 residues. V was cut by 5 bases and J by 3 bases, with 16 bases left in between. Germline values: CDR1 SQVTM, CDR2 ANQGSEA. CDR3 residues: CSVTPPAGHYGYTF. DNA of the CDR3: TGCAGCGTTACTCCCCCAGCGGGACACTATGGCTACACCTTC.

This chain connects TRBV7-2 to TRBJ1-2; 7 bases match TRBD1. The CDR3 runs to 16 residues. The V and J ends lost 5 bases and 8 bases, in that order; junction bases with no gene match: 17. The germline gives CDR1 SGHTA, CDR2 FQGNSA. For the CDR3, the DNA is TGTGCCAGCAGCCAAGGTCCGACAGGGCGCGCGCGAGGCTACACCTTC. This gives the protein CASSQGPTGRARGYTF.